This entry lists 3 T cell receptor beta chains sequenced from one sample in a study of cytomegalovirus exposure and HLA in healthy donors. PCR employed 60 Vbeta and 13 Jbeta primers. Sequenced by immunoSEQ multiplex PCR; TCRdb stores in-frame clones only, minus some. The sample records around 78,000 clones, approximately 72% being singletons. Sequencing was carried out using PBMCs. The receptor set was obtained from a woman aged 40 to 49 in good health and CMV-seropositive.

The sample holds a few counts of this clone. Here the CDR3 DNA reads TGTGCCAGCAGCCCGGGACAGGGGAATAACGAGCAGTACTTC. Translated: CASSPGQGNNEQYF. This sequence joins TRBV27 and TRBJ2-5; 10 bases map to TRBD1. The J call is doubtful: the DNA matches TRBJ2-7 better. CDR1 MNHEY and CDR2 SMNVEV come from the germline V gene (reference sequence). The CDR3 is made up of 14 amino acids.

The chain links TRBV5-1 to TRBJ2-5, with TRBD2 identical over 12 bases. Germline CDR1 is SGHRS and CDR2 is YFSETQ. The ends lost 3 bases at V and 5 bases at J; junction bases unmatched: 8. CDR3 size: 16 residues. The CDR3 nucleotides are TGCGCCAGCAGCTCCCCTAGCGGGGGGGCCGGTGAGACCCAGTACTTC. Amino acid sequence: CASSSPSGGAGETQYF. The full variable domain, completed using reference TRBV5-1 and TRBJ2-5, is KAGVTQTPRYLIKTRGQQVTLSCSPISGHRSVSWYQQTPGQGLQFLFEYFSETQRNKGNFPGRFSGRQFSNSRSEMNVSTLELGDSALYLCASSSPSGGAGETQYFGPGTRLLVL.

This clone showed up just once. The chain uses TRBV6-5 and TRBJ2-7; 9 bases align to TRBD1. The CDR3 contains 14 residues. Trimming removed 4 bases from V and 2 bases from J; junction bases left unmatched: 3. Germline lookup yields CDR1 MNHEY and CDR2 SVGAGI. Written as DNA, the CDR3 is TGTGCCAGCAGTTCCGACAGGGGGGCCTACGAGCAGTACTTC. Its protein is CASSSDRGAYEQYF.